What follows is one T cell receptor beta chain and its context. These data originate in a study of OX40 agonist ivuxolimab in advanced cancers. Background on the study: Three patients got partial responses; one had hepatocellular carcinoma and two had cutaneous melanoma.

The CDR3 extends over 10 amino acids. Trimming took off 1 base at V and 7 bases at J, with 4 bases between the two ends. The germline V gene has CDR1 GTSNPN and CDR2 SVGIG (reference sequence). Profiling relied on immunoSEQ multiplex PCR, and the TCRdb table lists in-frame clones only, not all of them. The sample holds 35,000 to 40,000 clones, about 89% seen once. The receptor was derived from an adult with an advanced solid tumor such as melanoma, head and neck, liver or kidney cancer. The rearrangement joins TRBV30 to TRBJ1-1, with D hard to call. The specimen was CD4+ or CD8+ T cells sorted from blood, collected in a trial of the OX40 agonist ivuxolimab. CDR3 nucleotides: TGTGCCTGGAGTGGTCTTGAAGCTTTCTTT. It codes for CAWSGLEAFF.